What follows is one TCR beta chain and its context. The record originates from a study of T cells expressing NK-cell markers. The CDR3 length is 15 residues. The germline V gene has CDR1 PRHDT and CDR2 FYEKMQ (reference sequence). Making the TCR beta cDNA relied on 5'RACE template switching with UMIs. TCRdb processed the 5' RACE reads again and assigns one entry to each CDR3 protein, with no DNA. The table counts about 190,000 distinct CDR3 sequences; 20% to 25% lies in the top ten. The chain uses TRBV13 and TRBJ2-5; TCRdb's D call of TRBD2 is untestable without DNA. Sequenced: blood T cells: a sorted CD56 or NKG2C T cell subset, CD4+ or CD8+ T cells, or bulk PBMC T cells (not recorded which). This TCR came from a man aged 18-69 years in good health. The CDR3 reads CASSSTSSGAETQYF.